Listed below are T cell receptor beta chains from one sample, sequenced in a study of cytomegalovirus exposure and HLA in healthy donors. Sequencing used immunoSEQ multiplex PCR; TCRdb keeps in-frame clones, though not all of them. The data show 150,000 to 200,000 clones, with roughly 82% seen just once and more than 1.4% held by the top ten. Sequencing was done on a sample of PBMCs. Source of these receptors: a woman aged 18-29 years in good health and CMV-seronegative. Each CDR3 is given with its conserved first and last residue. Fields, in order: V gene, clone size, J gene, D gene, CDR3 protein, CDR3 DNA. A D gene is named only where the DNA matches it firmly. The listing skips clone size in some rows; elsewhere it reads once, few, many or a size class.

V gene: TRBV11-2
clone size: -
J gene: TRBJ1-4
D gene: TRBD1
CDR3 protein: CASSQGQAEKLFF
CDR3 DNA: TGTGCCAGCAGCCAGGGACAGGCAGAAAAACTGTTTTTT

V gene: TRBV5-1
clone size: -
J gene: TRBJ1-1
D gene: -
CDR3 protein: CASSDLRGYTEAFF
CDR3 DNA: TGCGCCAGCAGCGACTTACGTGGTTATACTGAAGCTTTCTTT

V gene: TRBV7-2
clone size: -
J gene: TRBJ1-2
D gene: -
CDR3 protein: CASSLDGGGGYTF
CDR3 DNA: TGTGCCAGCAGCTTAGATGGGGGCGGTGGCTACACCTTC

V gene: TRBV6-1
clone size: -
J gene: TRBJ1-2
D gene: TRBD1
CDR3 protein: CASSEQGVAGGYGYTF
CDR3 DNA: TGTGCCAGCAGTGAACAGGGGGTTGCAGGGGGCTATGGCTACACCTTC

V gene: TRBV21-1
clone size: -
J gene: TRBJ2-1
D gene: -
CDR3 protein: CASSKPGTFNEQFF
CDR3 DNA: TGTGCCAGCAGCAAGCCAGGGACTTTCAATGAGCAGTTCTTC

V gene: TRBV6-1
clone size: -
J gene: TRBJ2-7
D gene: TRBD1
CDR3 protein: CASRLGQGVYEQYF
CDR3 DNA: TGTGCCAGCAGGTTGGGACAGGGGGTCTACGAGCAGTACTTC

V gene: TRBV2
clone size: -
J gene: TRBJ2-6
D gene: TRBD1
CDR3 protein: CASSLGTGRTGANVLTF
CDR3 DNA: TGTGCCAGCTCCCTGGGGACAGGGCGAACTGGGGCCAACGTCCTGACTTTC

V gene: TRBV15
clone size: -
J gene: TRBJ2-7
D gene: TRBD1
CDR3 protein: CATGHSGTGSYEQYF
CDR3 DNA: TGTGCCACCGGCCATTCCGGGACAGGGTCCTACGAGCAGTACTTC

V gene: TRBV6-5
clone size: -
J gene: TRBJ1-2
D gene: -
CDR3 protein: CASSRGVNYGYTF
CDR3 DNA: TGTGCCAGCAGTAGGGGTGTTAACTATGGCTACACCTTC

V gene: TRBV30
clone size: once
J gene: TRBJ2-3
D gene: TRBD2
CDR3 protein: CAWIRGGVGDTQYF
CDR3 DNA: TGTGCCTGGATCCGGGGGGGCGTTGGAGATACGCAGTATTTT

V gene: TRBV7-9
clone size: -
J gene: TRBJ2-1
D gene: TRBD2
CDR3 protein: CASSLVGTSGVDEQFF
CDR3 DNA: TGTGCCAGCAGCTTAGTTGGGACTAGCGGGGTGGATGAGCAGTTCTTC

V gene: TRBV27
clone size: once
J gene: TRBJ2-2
D gene: -
CDR3 protein: CASSLIEVGTGELFF
CDR3 DNA: TGTGCCAGCAGTTTAATCGAGGTGGGCACCGGGGAGCTGTTTTTT

V gene: TRBV6-5
clone size: -
J gene: TRBJ2-1
D gene: TRBD2
CDR3 protein: CASSYSPGLEYNEQFF
CDR3 DNA: TGTGCCAGCAGTTACAGTCCGGGACTAGAGTACAATGAGCAGTTCTTC

V gene: TRBV27
clone size: -
J gene: TRBJ1-1
D gene: TRBD1
CDR3 protein: CASSLFGTGNFREAFF
CDR3 DNA: TGTGCCAGCAGTCTATTCGGGACAGGGAACTTTAGAGAAGCTTTCTTT

V gene: TRBV11-2
clone size: -
J gene: TRBJ2-7
D gene: TRBD1
CDR3 protein: CASSLVRGTYEQYF
CDR3 DNA: TGTGCCAGCAGCTTGGTCAGGGGGACCTACGAGCAGTACTTC

V gene: TRBV9
clone size: -
J gene: TRBJ2-7
D gene: -
CDR3 protein: CASSVMAVPLYEQYF
CDR3 DNA: TGTGCCAGCAGCGTAATGGCGGTCCCCCTCTACGAGCAGTACTTC

V gene: TRBV4-1
clone size: few
J gene: TRBJ1-4
D gene: -
CDR3 protein: CASRGGANEKLFF
CDR3 DNA: TGCGCCTCCCGAGGGGGGGCCAATGAAAAACTGTTTTTT

V gene: TRBV11-3
clone size: -
J gene: TRBJ2-5
D gene: TRBD1
CDR3 protein: CASSLGVGQQETQYF
CDR3 DNA: TGTGCCAGCAGCTTAGGGGTGGGACAGCAAGAGACCCAGTACTTC

V gene: TRBV12-5
clone size: few
J gene: TRBJ1-5
D gene: -
CDR3 protein: CASGMNQGNQPQHF
CDR3 DNA: TGTGCTAGTGGGATGAATCAGGGCAATCAGCCCCAGCATTTT

V gene: TRBV18
clone size: few
J gene: TRBJ2-7
D gene: -
CDR3 protein: CASSPDDEGSEQYF
CDR3 DNA: TGTGCCAGCTCACCAGACGATGAGGGTAGCGAGCAGTACTTC

V gene: TRBV18
clone size: -
J gene: TRBJ2-7
D gene: -
CDR3 protein: CASSVTGPSTYEQYF
CDR3 DNA: TGTGCCAGCTCCGTTACAGGGCCGAGTACCTACGAGCAGTACTTC

V gene: TRBV9
clone size: -
J gene: TRBJ2-7
D gene: -
CDR3 protein: CASSVAPSGEYYEQYF
CDR3 DNA: TGTGCCAGCAGCGTGGCCCCCTCGGGAGAGTACTACGAGCAGTACTTC

V gene: TRBV6-1
clone size: -
J gene: TRBJ1-1
D gene: TRBD1
CDR3 protein: CASRGQGGNTEAFF
CDR3 DNA: TGTGCCAGCAGAGGACAGGGGGGGAACACTGAAGCTTTCTTT

V gene: TRBV18
clone size: -
J gene: TRBJ2-2
D gene: -
CDR3 protein: CASSPPGTPNTGELFF
CDR3 DNA: TGTGCCAGCTCACCACCAGGGACACCGAACACCGGGGAGCTGTTTTTT

V gene: TRBV5-1
clone size: -
J gene: TRBJ1-5
D gene: TRBD1
CDR3 protein: CASSLVGDRAQPQHF
CDR3 DNA: TGCGCCAGCAGCTTGGTAGGGGACAGGGCTCAGCCCCAGCATTTT

V gene: TRBV19
clone size: few
J gene: TRBJ2-7
D gene: -
CDR3 protein: CASSIWGQSYEQYF
CDR3 DNA: TGTGCCAGTAGTATCTGGGGGCAGTCGTACGAGCAGTACTTC

V gene: TRBV7-3
clone size: -
J gene: TRBJ2-1
D gene: -
CDR3 protein: CASSLSMSSYNEQFF
CDR3 DNA: TGTGCCAGCAGCCTATCCATGAGCTCCTACAATGAGCAGTTCTTC

V gene: TRBV5-1
clone size: -
J gene: TRBJ1-3
D gene: -
CDR3 protein: CASSSWGGGSGNTIYF
CDR3 DNA: TGCGCCAGCAGCTCCTGGGGGGGTGGCTCTGGAAACACCATATATTTT

V gene: TRBV2
clone size: -
J gene: TRBJ1-1
D gene: TRBD1
CDR3 protein: CASGGTVEAFF
CDR3 DNA: TGTGCCAGCGGAGGGACAGTGGAAGCTTTCTTT

V gene: TRBV4-2
clone size: -
J gene: TRBJ1-5
D gene: -
CDR3 protein: CASSQDPQGGNQPQHF
CDR3 DNA: TGTGCCAGCAGCCAAGACCCCCAGGGTGGCAATCAGCCCCAGCATTTT

V gene: TRBV11-2
clone size: -
J gene: TRBJ2-1
D gene: TRBD2
CDR3 protein: CASSPMREGSEQFF
CDR3 DNA: TGTGCCAGCAGCCCCATGAGGGAGGGGAGTGAGCAGTTCTTC

V gene: TRBV6-5
clone size: -
J gene: TRBJ1-4
D gene: -
CDR3 protein: CASSYSHAGNEKLFF
CDR3 DNA: TGTGCCAGCAGTTACTCTCACGCGGGGAATGAAAAACTGTTTTTT

V gene: TRBV5-6
clone size: -
J gene: TRBJ1-6
D gene: -
CDR3 protein: CASSLRDNRELNSPLHF
CDR3 DNA: TGTGCCAGCAGCTTGCGCGACAACAGGGAGTTGAATTCACCCCTCCACTTT

V gene: TRBV19
clone size: -
J gene: TRBJ1-5
D gene: -
CDR3 protein: CASSIPRGRYSNQPQHF
CDR3 DNA: TGTGCCAGTAGTATCCCCAGGGGCCGATATAGCAATCAGCCCCAGCATTTT

V gene: TRBV27
clone size: -
J gene: TRBJ2-7
D gene: TRBD1
CDR3 protein: CASSFRDRVNEQYF
CDR3 DNA: TGTGCCAGCAGCTTTCGGGACAGGGTCAACGAGCAGTACTTC

V gene: TRBV29-1
clone size: -
J gene: TRBJ1-2
D gene: TRBD1
CDR3 protein: CSVEGGDRGLSDYGYTF
CDR3 DNA: TGCAGCGTTGAGGGGGGGGACAGGGGACTCTCGGACTATGGCTACACCTTC

V gene: TRBV6-5
clone size: -
J gene: TRBJ2-2
D gene: -
CDR3 protein: CASRTGDTGELFF
CDR3 DNA: TGTGCCAGCAGAACCGGGGACACCGGGGAGCTGTTTTTT

V gene: TRBV7-8
clone size: -
J gene: TRBJ1-2
D gene: -
CDR3 protein: CASSLANRDYGYTF
CDR3 DNA: TGTGCCAGCAGCTTAGCGAACAGGGACTATGGCTACACCTTC

V gene: TRBV29-1
clone size: -
J gene: TRBJ2-1
D gene: TRBD1
CDR3 protein: CSVDAQDRGNEQFF
CDR3 DNA: TGCAGCGTTGATGCTCAGGACAGGGGGAATGAGCAGTTCTTC

V gene: TRBV15
clone size: -
J gene: TRBJ1-2
D gene: -
CDR3 protein: CATSRAGQGYGYTF
CDR3 DNA: TGTGCCACCAGCAGAGCGGGCCAGGGCTATGGCTACACCTTC